Listed below are T cell receptor beta chains from one sample, sequenced in a study of identical twins. From the 5' RACE reads, TCRdb called clonotypes with MiXCR, one entry per CDR3 protein. The top ten clones hold 1.6% of a sample with 500,000 to 700,000 distinct CDR3 sequences, roughly 7.2% of them seen once. These data were also reused for a study on yellow fever vaccine responses in identical twins.

The sample comprised PBMCs. The source is a woman aged 18-30 years in good health. Both conserved end residues are part of each CDR3. Fields, in order: clone size, J gene, V gene, D gene, CDR3 DNA, CDR3 protein. The D gene is left open where the match is weak. Not all rows give a size; the values are once, few, many and, for expanded clones, a class.

clone_size: many
j_call: TRBJ1-1
v_call: TRBV12-3/TRBV12-4
d_call: -
cdr3_nt: TGTGCCAGCAGCCCCCTAGGCGCTTTCTTT
cdr3_aa: CASSPLGAFF

clone_size: few
j_call: TRBJ1-1
v_call: TRBV29-1
d_call: -
cdr3_nt: TGCAGCGTTGCTTCACAAATGAACACTGAAGCTTTCTTT
cdr3_aa: CSVASQMNTEAFF

clone_size: few
j_call: TRBJ2-5
v_call: TRBV5-1
d_call: -
cdr3_nt: TGCGCCAGCAGCTTGGGACAAATGGAGACCCAGTACTTC
cdr3_aa: CASSLGQMETQYF

clone_size: -
j_call: TRBJ1-2
v_call: TRBV6-5
d_call: TRBD1
cdr3_nt: TGTGCCAGCAGTTCGGACCCGGGACAGGCGATCTATGGCTACACCTTC
cdr3_aa: CASSSDPGQAIYGYTF

clone_size: -
j_call: TRBJ2-2
v_call: TRBV6-5
d_call: -
cdr3_nt: TGTGCCAGCAGTTACCCTCGAGGGGCGAACGGGGAGCTGTTTTTT
cdr3_aa: CASSYPRGANGELFF

clone_size: few
j_call: TRBJ1-2
v_call: TRBV29-1
d_call: -
cdr3_nt: TGCAGCGTTGTGGCAGATCTTGGCTACACCTTC
cdr3_aa: CSVVADLGYTF

clone_size: -
j_call: TRBJ2-1
v_call: TRBV24-1
d_call: TRBD2
cdr3_nt: TGTGCCACCAGTGACACTAGACTAGCGGGAGTTAATTCTGGTGAGCAGTTCTTC
cdr3_aa: CATSDTRLAGVNSGEQFF

clone_size: -
j_call: TRBJ2-3
v_call: TRBV12-3/TRBV12-4
d_call: TRBD2
cdr3_nt: TGTGCCAGCAGCCCGCGGGGGGGGCCCCACACAGATACGCAGTATTTT
cdr3_aa: CASSPRGGPHTDTQYF

clone_size: many
j_call: TRBJ2-3
v_call: TRBV11-2
d_call: TRBD1
cdr3_nt: TGTGCCAGCAGCCCAGGGGGCCTTACAGATACGCAGTATTTT
cdr3_aa: CASSPGGLTDTQYF

clone_size: -
j_call: TRBJ2-1
v_call: TRBV4-1
d_call: -
cdr3_nt: TGCGCCAGCAGCCAAGATCGAGGGGGTGGAGCCTACAATGAGCAGTTCTTC
cdr3_aa: CASSQDRGGGAYNEQFF

clone_size: few
j_call: TRBJ2-1
v_call: TRBV11-1
d_call: TRBD2
cdr3_nt: TGTGCCAGCAGCCGAGGTGGGGCTAGCGGGTTTAATGAGCAGTTCTTC
cdr3_aa: CASSRGGASGFNEQFF

clone_size: many
j_call: TRBJ1-1
v_call: TRBV12-3/TRBV12-4
d_call: -
cdr3_nt: TGTGCCAGCAGTTTGGGGGAAGCTTTCTTT
cdr3_aa: CASSLGEAFF

clone_size: -
j_call: TRBJ2-5
v_call: TRBV20-1
d_call: -
cdr3_nt: TGCAGTGCTAGAGATCGCCTACCAGAGACCCAGAACTTC
cdr3_aa: CSARDRLPETQNF

clone_size: many
j_call: TRBJ1-4
v_call: TRBV2
d_call: -
cdr3_nt: TGTGCCAGCAGTGCCAGGAGGGGTGGTGAAAAACTGTTTTTT
cdr3_aa: CASSARRGGEKLFF

clone_size: once
j_call: TRBJ1-4
v_call: TRBV2
d_call: -
cdr3_nt: TGTGCCAGCAGTGTCCGGGACACTTATGAAAAACTGTTTTTT
cdr3_aa: CASSVRDTYEKLFF

clone_size: -
j_call: TRBJ2-2
v_call: TRBV24-1
d_call: TRBD2
cdr3_nt: TGTGCCACCAGTGACCAGACTAGCGGGAGGGTCGGGGAGCTGTTTTTT
cdr3_aa: CATSDQTSGRVGELFF

clone_size: many
j_call: TRBJ1-3
v_call: TRBV7-8
d_call: -
cdr3_nt: TGTGCCAGCAGCGCAAAGGGTGACACCATATATTTT
cdr3_aa: CASSAKGDTIYF

clone_size: many
j_call: TRBJ2-1
v_call: TRBV12-3/TRBV12-4
d_call: -
cdr3_nt: TGTGCCAGCAGTTTCAGACTGAGCTCCTACAATGAGCAGTTCTTC
cdr3_aa: CASSFRLSSYNEQFF

clone_size: many
j_call: TRBJ2-1
v_call: TRBV28
d_call: TRBD2
cdr3_nt: TGTGCCAGCAGTCTCCTAGCGGGAGGCTCCTACAATGAGCAGTTCTTC
cdr3_aa: CASSLLAGGSYNEQFF

clone_size: -
j_call: TRBJ2-7
v_call: TRBV18
d_call: -
cdr3_nt: TGTGCCAGCTCACCACCCGACTTATACGAGCAGTACTTC
cdr3_aa: CASSPPDLYEQYF

clone_size: many
j_call: TRBJ2-7
v_call: TRBV9
d_call: -
cdr3_nt: TGTGCCAGCAGCGTAGGAGAGTTCTACGAGCAGTACTTC
cdr3_aa: CASSVGEFYEQYF

clone_size: -
j_call: TRBJ1-3
v_call: TRBV3-1
d_call: -
cdr3_nt: TGTGCCAGCAGCCAAGAGTGGTGGACAGACCCTAACTCTGGAAACACCATATATTTT
cdr3_aa: CASSQEWWTDPNSGNTIYF

clone_size: few
j_call: TRBJ2-3
v_call: TRBV28
d_call: TRBD2
cdr3_nt: TGTGCCAGCAGACCCCTAGCGGCCCCGGCCTCAGATACGCAGTATTTT
cdr3_aa: CASRPLAAPASDTQYF

clone_size: many
j_call: TRBJ2-7
v_call: TRBV3-1
d_call: -
cdr3_nt: TGTGCCAGCAGCCAGGGATCACGAGGGGAGCAGTACTTC
cdr3_aa: CASSQGSRGEQYF

clone_size: few
j_call: TRBJ2-1
v_call: TRBV20-1
d_call: -
cdr3_nt: TGCAGTGCTCAGACTAGGGGGTCTGAGCAGTTCTTC
cdr3_aa: CSAQTRGSEQFF

clone_size: -
j_call: TRBJ2-3
v_call: TRBV12-3/TRBV12-4
d_call: TRBD2
cdr3_nt: TGTGCCAGCAGGCGACTTAGCGGGGGTTCAAATACGCAGTATTTT
cdr3_aa: CASRRLSGGSNTQYF

clone_size: -
j_call: TRBJ2-1
v_call: TRBV5-1
d_call: TRBD1
cdr3_nt: TGCGCCAGCAGCTTGTCCAGGACAGGGCCAAATGAGCAGCTCTTC
cdr3_aa: CASSLSRTGPNEQLF

clone_size: -
j_call: TRBJ2-3
v_call: TRBV24-1
d_call: -
cdr3_nt: TGTGCCACCAGTGATTTCGGTCCAGATACGCAGTATTTT
cdr3_aa: CATSDFGPDTQYF

clone_size: -
j_call: TRBJ2-3
v_call: TRBV5-1
d_call: TRBD2
cdr3_nt: TGCGCCAGCACTCTGACTAGCGGGAGTAGGACAGATACGCAGTATTTT
cdr3_aa: CASTLTSGSRTDTQYF

clone_size: few
j_call: TRBJ1-6
v_call: TRBV27
d_call: -
cdr3_nt: TGTGCCAGCAGACACAATAATTCACCCCTCCACTTT
cdr3_aa: CASRHNNSPLHF

clone_size: many
j_call: TRBJ2-1
v_call: TRBV20-1
d_call: TRBD2
cdr3_nt: TGCAGTGCTAGTTTGGGCGGGAGTAACTCCTACAATGAGCAGTTCTTC
cdr3_aa: CSASLGGSNSYNEQFF

clone_size: few
j_call: TRBJ1-1
v_call: TRBV2
d_call: -
cdr3_nt: TGTGCCAGCGTTAACAGGGATGGAGCTTTCTTT
cdr3_aa: CASVNRDGAFF